This is a list of T cell receptor beta chains from one sample in a study of blood T cells in healthy people across ages. Via MiXCR, TCRdb re-called the 5' RACE reads, giving one row per CDR3 protein. The sample shows about 930,000 distinct CDR3 sequences, 29% of them seen only once. This same sample was also part of a study on T cells of mothers and their children.

Source material: blood. Receptors were obtained from a woman in her 40s in good health. Each CDR3 is given with its conserved first and last residue. D genes are given only for firm matches. For some rows the clone size is stated as once, few or many, or as a class when expanded; others skip it.

V: TRBV28
size: few
D: .
J: TRBJ1-1
DNA: TGTGCCAGCAGGATAACAGGGAGCGCTGAAGCTTTCTTT
CDR3: CASRITGSAEAFF

V: TRBV15
size: few
D: .
J: TRBJ2-6
DNA: TGTGCCACCAGCAGACCAGGCTCTGGGGCCAACGTCCTGACTTTC
CDR3: CATSRPGSGANVLTF

V: TRBV7-3
size: many
D: TRBD2
J: TRBJ2-5
DNA: TGTGCCAGCAGCTTAGGTAGCGGGGGGGCAGAGACCCAGTACTTC
CDR3: CASSLGSGGAETQYF

V: TRBV9
size: once
D: .
J: TRBJ1-5
DNA: TGTGCCAGCAGCGTAGCCCCGACCTCCAATCAGCCCCAGCATTTT
CDR3: CASSVAPTSNQPQHF

V: TRBV20-1
size: .
D: TRBD1
J: TRBJ1-2
DNA: TGCAGTGCTAGAGAAAATGACAGGGAAGGGCGGGGCTACACCTTC
CDR3: CSARENDREGRGYTF

V: TRBV5-1
size: few
D: TRBD1
J: TRBJ2-2
DNA: TGCGCCAGCAGCTTGGGGTCCGGGACAGGTCAGACCGGGGAGCTGTTTTTT
CDR3: CASSLGSGTGQTGELFF

V: TRBV27
size: few
D: TRBD1
J: TRBJ1-1
DNA: TGTGCCAGCAGTGTAGCCCAGGGGGTTCGCGGCGAAGCTTTCTTT
CDR3: CASSVAQGVRGEAFF

V: TRBV20-1
size: .
D: TRBD1
J: TRBJ1-2
DNA: TGCAGTGCTAGGATGGACAGGGATGGCTACACCTTC
CDR3: CSARMDRDGYTF

V: TRBV11-2
size: .
D: TRBD2
J: TRBJ2-5
DNA: TGTGCCAGCAGCCCGGCCCGGACTAGCGGGAGAGGGGCCCAGTACTTC
CDR3: CASSPARTSGRGAQYF

V: TRBV27
size: .
D: .
J: TRBJ2-7
DNA: TGTGCCAGCAGTCTCACAGGGTCCCCCCCTTTCTACGAGCAGTACTTC
CDR3: CASSLTGSPPFYEQYF

V: TRBV12-5
size: few
D: TRBD1
J: TRBJ1-5
DNA: TGTGCTAGTGCCCCCGGGACAGAGCGCAATCAGCCCCAGCATTTT
CDR3: CASAPGTERNQPQHF

V: TRBV4-1
size: many
D: TRBD1
J: TRBJ2-5
DNA: TGCGCCAGCAGCCTCCTAGGTCGCGGACAGGGGGAGGCCCAGTACTTC
CDR3: CASSLLGRGQGEAQYF

V: TRBV7-9
size: few
D: TRBD1
J: TRBJ2-1
DNA: TGTGCCAGCAGCTTGGGGACAGGGGTAGGGAATGAGCAGTTCTTC
CDR3: CASSLGTGVGNEQFF

V: TRBV14
size: many
D: .
J: TRBJ2-7
DNA: TGTGCCAGCAGCCAAGGGTTCGAGCAGTACTTC
CDR3: CASSQGFEQYF

V: TRBV24-1
size: few
D: .
J: TRBJ2-4
DNA: TGTGCCACCAGTGATTCCCACCCCCTTTCCATTCAGTACTTC
CDR3: CATSDSHPLSIQYF

V: TRBV27
size: many
D: TRBD1
J: TRBJ2-1
DNA: TGTGCCAGCAGACCGGGACAGGGGTATGGTGAGCAGTTCTTC
CDR3: CASRPGQGYGEQFF

V: TRBV7-2
size: many
D: .
J: TRBJ2-1
DNA: TGTGCCAGCAGCGTCCGGGGGCCTCGGGAGCAGTTCTTC
CDR3: CASSVRGPREQFF

V: TRBV7-9
size: few
D: .
J: TRBJ2-7
DNA: TGTGCCAGCAGCTCCGATTCAAGCGAGCAGTACTTC
CDR3: CASSSDSSEQYF

V: TRBV4-1
size: many
D: .
J: TRBJ2-7
DNA: TGCGCCAGCAGTCAAGAAATTCAAGGGGACGGCTCCTACGAGCAGTACTTC
CDR3: CASSQEIQGDGSYEQYF

V: TRBV20-1
size: .
D: TRBD2
J: TRBJ2-5
DNA: TGCAGTGCTAGCTCGGGGGGGCTTGGGCAGTACTTC
CDR3: CSASSGGLGQYF

V: TRBV5-6
size: .
D: .
J: TRBJ1-5
DNA: TGTGCCAGCAGCTTGGCCAGGGCCCCTAATCAGCCCCAGCATTTT
CDR3: CASSLARAPNQPQHF

V: TRBV20-1
size: many
D: .
J: TRBJ1-2
DNA: TGCAGTGCTAGAGATCCCCAGTCATCCCTTATTAGCTATGGCTACACCTTC
CDR3: CSARDPQSSLISYGYTF

V: TRBV2
size: many
D: TRBD2
J: TRBJ2-6
DNA: TGTGCCAGCTTCGGGGGGTTCTCTGGGGCCAACGTCCTGACTTTC
CDR3: CASFGGFSGANVLTF

V: TRBV7-3
size: many
D: .
J: TRBJ2-1
DNA: TGTGCCAACCAGACTCGGATACGGGGGACCGTCAATGAGCAGTTCTTC
CDR3: CANQTRIRGTVNEQFF

V: TRBV4-1
size: many
D: TRBD1
J: TRBJ2-7
DNA: TGCGCCAGCAGCCACACGACAGGGGGAGGGTACGAGCAGTACTTC
CDR3: CASSHTTGGGYEQYF

V: TRBV7-9
size: .
D: TRBD1
J: TRBJ1-4
DNA: TGTGCCAGCAGCTTAGGGACAGGCCCTAATGAAAAACGGTTTTTT
CDR3: CASSLGTGPNEKRFF

V: TRBV7-9
size: many
D: TRBD2
J: TRBJ2-7
DNA: TGTGCCAGCAGCCAGAGCGGGGGCGTCTCCTACGAGCAGTACTTC
CDR3: CASSQSGGVSYEQYF

V: TRBV13
size: many
D: TRBD2
J: TRBJ2-1
DNA: TGTGCCAGCAGTCAACCGGGACTAGCGGGGAACAATGAGCAGTTCTTC
CDR3: CASSQPGLAGNNEQFF

V: TRBV6-2/TRBV6-3
size: many
D: .
J: TRBJ2-7
DNA: TGTGCCAGCAGAACACCCACCTACGAGCAGTACTTC
CDR3: CASRTPTYEQYF

V: TRBV20-1
size: few
D: .
J: TRBJ2-3
DNA: TGCTTGATGGGGCGCAGGGCAGATACGCAGTATTTT
CDR3: CLMGRRADTQYF

V: TRBV28
size: many
D: .
J: TRBJ2-5
DNA: TGTGCCAGCAGTCCCCCCCTAGGGGTGGGAGAGACCCAGTACTTC
CDR3: CASSPPLGVGETQYF

V: TRBV4-3
size: .
D: .
J: TRBJ2-1
DNA: TGCGCCAGCAGCCAGGGACCAGCAGTATACAATGAGCAGTTCTTC
CDR3: CASSQGPAVYNEQFF

V: TRBV4-2
size: .
D: .
J: TRBJ1-1
DNA: TGTGCCAGCAGCCAAGATTTAGCCGAAGCTTTCTTT
CDR3: CASSQDLAEAFF

V: TRBV14
size: few
D: .
J: TRBJ1-2
DNA: TGTGCCAGCAGCCTTTTATCAAACTATGGCTACACCTTC
CDR3: CASSLLSNYGYTF

V: TRBV5-1
size: .
D: .
J: TRBJ2-2
DNA: TGCGCCAGCAGCCTCCGCGGACAGCCCGACACCGGGGAGCTGTTTTTT
CDR3: CASSLRGQPDTGELFF

V: TRBV6-1
size: .
D: .
J: TRBJ2-7
DNA: TGTGCCAGCAGGGATTGGAGGGGGCGCTACGAGCAGTACTTC
CDR3: CASRDWRGRYEQYF

V: TRBV6-2/TRBV6-3
size: many
D: .
J: TRBJ2-7
DNA: TGTGCCAGCAGTTCCGGACAGTTTTACGAGCAGTACTTC
CDR3: CASSSGQFYEQYF

V: TRBV5-5
size: .
D: .
J: TRBJ2-3
DNA: TGTGCCATCAGCTTTGTATCAGGGGAGAACACAGATACGCAGTATTTT
CDR3: CAISFVSGENTDTQYF

V: TRBV5-1
size: .
D: .
J: TRBJ1-2
DNA: TGCGCCAGCAGCTCCGGGAGTTCATATGGCTACACCTTC
CDR3: CASSSGSSYGYTF

V: TRBV4-3
size: .
D: .
J: TRBJ2-3
DNA: TGCACCAGCAGCCAAGAAGCTGGGACCCCCACAGACACGCAGTATTTT
CDR3: CTSSQEAGTPTDTQYF

V: TRBV18
size: .
D: TRBD2
J: TRBJ2-3
DNA: TGTGCCAGCTCACCTAGCGGGGGGGCAGGCACAGATACGCAGTATTTT
CDR3: CASSPSGGAGTDTQYF

V: TRBV20-1
size: few
D: .
J: TRBJ1-2
DNA: TGCAGTGCTAGAGTCGGACGGGCCTATGGCTACACCTTC
CDR3: CSARVGRAYGYTF

V: TRBV28
size: .
D: TRBD2
J: TRBJ2-3
DNA: TGTGCCAGCAGTTGGCCTCTAGCGGGGACCACAGATAGCACAGATACGCAGTATTTT
CDR3: CASSWPLAGTTDSTDTQYF

V: TRBV7-2
size: few
D: TRBD1
J: TRBJ1-1
DNA: TGTGCCAGCAGCTTCCGACAGGGGGCGACGAACACTGAAGCTTTCTTT
CDR3: CASSFRQGATNTEAFF

V: TRBV19
size: few
D: .
J: TRBJ2-1
DNA: TGTGCCAGTAGTATAGACGGGACATCCTACAATGAGCAGTTCTTC
CDR3: CASSIDGTSYNEQFF

V: TRBV20-1
size: many
D: .
J: TRBJ2-7
DNA: TGCAGTGCTAGAGACGGGGGCCTTACCTACGAGCAGTACTTC
CDR3: CSARDGGLTYEQYF

V: TRBV14
size: .
D: .
J: TRBJ2-4
DNA: TGTGCCAGCAGCCTAGGAGGACAGATCAAAAACATTCAGTACTTC
CDR3: CASSLGGQIKNIQYF

V: TRBV5-4
size: few
D: .
J: TRBJ2-1
DNA: TGTGCCAGCAGCCTAGGACCAACCTCCTACAATGAGCAGTTCTTC
CDR3: CASSLGPTSYNEQFF

V: TRBV12-3/TRBV12-4
size: few
D: .
J: TRBJ1-4
DNA: TGTGCCAGCAGTTTGGTGACGGGTAGGGAAAAACTGTTTTTT
CDR3: CASSLVTGREKLFF

V: TRBV6-5
size: .
D: .
J: TRBJ1-5
DNA: TGTGCCAGCAGCGCCGTTCGGTCCGGAGGCAATCAGCCCCAGCATTTT
CDR3: CASSAVRSGGNQPQHF

V: TRBV3-1
size: few
D: .
J: TRBJ2-5
DNA: TGTGCCAGCAGCCCACCCCAGCGTGAGTACCAAGAGACCCAGTACTTC
CDR3: CASSPPQREYQETQYF

V: TRBV20-1
size: .
D: TRBD1
J: TRBJ2-7
DNA: TGCAGTGCTAGAGATGGTTTGGGACAGGGTCCTAGCTCCTACGAGCAGTACTTC
CDR3: CSARDGLGQGPSSYEQYF

V: TRBV4-1
size: many
D: .
J: TRBJ2-1
DNA: TGCGCCAGCAGCCACGACCGGGGCTACAATGAGCAGTTCTTC
CDR3: CASSHDRGYNEQFF

V: TRBV3-1
size: few
D: TRBD2
J: TRBJ2-1
DNA: TGTGCCAGCAGCCAAGATGGGACTAGCGGGGGGGCAAGGGAGCAGTTCTTC
CDR3: CASSQDGTSGGAREQFF

V: TRBV7-8
size: .
D: .
J: TRBJ1-5
DNA: TGTGCCAGCAGCTTACCGTGGAACGGGGTAATGAGGCAGCCCCAGCATTTT
CDR3: CASSLPWNGVMRQPQHF